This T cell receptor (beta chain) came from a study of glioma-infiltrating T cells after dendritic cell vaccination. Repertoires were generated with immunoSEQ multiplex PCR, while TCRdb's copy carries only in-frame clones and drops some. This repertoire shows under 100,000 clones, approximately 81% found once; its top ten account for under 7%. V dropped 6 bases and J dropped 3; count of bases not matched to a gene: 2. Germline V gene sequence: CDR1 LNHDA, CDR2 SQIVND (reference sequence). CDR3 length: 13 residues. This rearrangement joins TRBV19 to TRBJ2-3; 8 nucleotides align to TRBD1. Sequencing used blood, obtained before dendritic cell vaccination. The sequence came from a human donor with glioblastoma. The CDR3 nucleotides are TGTGCCAGTAGGTACAGGGGGACAGATACGCAGTATTTT. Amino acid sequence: CASRYRGTDTQYF.